The clone carrying this T cell receptor (beta chain) was seen a handful of times. Its specificity is not known. Germline V gene sequence: CDR1 SNHLY, CDR2 FYNNEI. This CDR3 region has 13 residues. The germline V and J ends were trimmed by 3 bases and 5 bases, with 9 bases remaining between them. The data derive from a study of human T cells and chemical hapten exposure. Study overall: Epicutaneous patch tests delivered 0.01% DPC to the upper back, with evaluation at 6 days. Points from the study as a whole: Sensitization with DPC brought no change to TCRs above 1 in 1000 in frequency.

Time point in this sample: patch test 1, 2 weeks after DPC sensitization. As for treatment: therapeutic diphenylcyclopropenone sensitization with weekly scalp DPC. Unique molecular identifiers were affixed to discrete cDNA molecules within the library. Each CDR3 protein gets one entry after TCRdb re-called the RACE reads with MiXCR. This sample has 340,000 or so distinct CDR3 sequences, with about 7% found just once. This TCR was recovered from a woman between 18 and 29 years old with alopecia areata. Some clones in this sample may be carry-over from other donors' samples. The sample was whole blood, taken in connection with sensitization to the hapten diphenylcyclopropenone (DPC). V is TRBV2 and J is TRBJ2-3; D is unresolved. The CDR3 bases are TGTGCCAGCAGTGATGGTGGTCGAGATACGCAGTATTTT. Translated: CASSDGGRDTQYF.